These T cell receptor beta chains were read from a single sample in a study of identical twins. A single record per CDR3 protein comes from TCRdb applying MiXCR to the 5' RACE reads. Among hundreds of thousands of distinct CDR3 sequences listed, approximately 18% were seen once. These records were also assigned to another study, of T cells expressing NK-cell markers.

The source material was PBMCs. Receptor source: a woman aged 18 to 35 in good health. The CDR3 runs from the conserved cysteine through the conserved F or W. Fields, in order: V gene, CDR3 length, J gene, CDR3 protein.

TRBV12-3/TRBV12-4	15	TRBJ1-5	CASSPRGKGGQPQHF
TRBV12-3/TRBV12-4	15	TRBJ1-2	CASSARDRRASGYTF
TRBV6-1	18	TRBJ2-6	CASRRTGGRPPGANVLTF
TRBV12-3/TRBV12-4	13	TRBJ2-3	CASTITGTDTQYF
TRBV20-1	14	TRBJ2-1	CSANGRTSYNEQFF
TRBV7-9	16	TRBJ2-1	CASSSAEGARNNEQFF
TRBV5-6	13	TRBJ2-7	CASSPGLAGGQYF
TRBV27	14	TRBJ2-7	CASSKQGRDYEQYF
TRBV25-1	17	TRBJ2-4	CASSVTTGGLAKNIQYF
TRBV7-9	15	TRBJ1-6	CASQSKGRVGSPLHF
TRBV27	14	TRBJ2-1	CASKLAGIYNEQFF
TRBV7-9	13	TRBJ2-7	CASIRDGSYEQYF
TRBV20-1	13	TRBJ2-5	CSVRDYRGETQYF
TRBV12-3/TRBV12-4	13	TRBJ2-1	CASSLGPHNEQFF
TRBV6-2/TRBV6-3	15	TRBJ2-7	CASRVGLVRNYEQYF
TRBV20-1	15	TRBJ2-1	CSASPLAGGSREQFF
TRBV7-9	15	TRBJ2-2	CASSLVRPNTGELFF
TRBV12-3/TRBV12-4	13	TRBJ2-5	CASSLVVKETQYF
TRBV7-8	12	TRBJ2-7	CASSRAGDEQYF
TRBV6-5	15	TRBJ1-1	CASSYGGRVNVKAFF
TRBV12-3/TRBV12-4	16	TRBJ2-5	CASSPGLASLQETQYF
TRBV7-7	13	TRBJ2-1	CASSLALLAEQFF
TRBV7-2	14	TRBJ2-1	CASSLWARYNEQFF
TRBV7-9	16	TRBJ2-2	CASSLAETTPDGELFF
TRBV9	15	TRBJ2-1	CASSVVSSGRNEQFF
TRBV6-1	16	TRBJ1-1	CASSRTKTGGLTEAFF
TRBV27	15	TRBJ2-7	CASSFLVQAPSEQYF
TRBV21-1	16	TRBJ2-7	CASSGTSGRSPWEQYF
TRBV6-4	17	TRBJ2-1	CASSTGTSGPSYNEQFF
TRBV12-3/TRBV12-4	16	TRBJ2-3	CASSFEGGGITDTQYF
TRBV5-1	11	TRBJ2-1	CASSKYNEQFF
TRBV9	15	TRBJ2-7	CASSSRGMSVSEQYF
TRBV7-2	15	TRBJ1-4	CASSLVGTEGEKLFF
TRBV5-1	16	TRBJ2-3	CASSRTSGGLPDTQYF
TRBV5-1	14	TRBJ2-5	CASTQTGGKETQYF
TRBV12-3/TRBV12-4	13	TRBJ1-1	CASSFGEGAEAFF
TRBV7-2	13	TRBJ2-1	CASSPGLEGEQFF